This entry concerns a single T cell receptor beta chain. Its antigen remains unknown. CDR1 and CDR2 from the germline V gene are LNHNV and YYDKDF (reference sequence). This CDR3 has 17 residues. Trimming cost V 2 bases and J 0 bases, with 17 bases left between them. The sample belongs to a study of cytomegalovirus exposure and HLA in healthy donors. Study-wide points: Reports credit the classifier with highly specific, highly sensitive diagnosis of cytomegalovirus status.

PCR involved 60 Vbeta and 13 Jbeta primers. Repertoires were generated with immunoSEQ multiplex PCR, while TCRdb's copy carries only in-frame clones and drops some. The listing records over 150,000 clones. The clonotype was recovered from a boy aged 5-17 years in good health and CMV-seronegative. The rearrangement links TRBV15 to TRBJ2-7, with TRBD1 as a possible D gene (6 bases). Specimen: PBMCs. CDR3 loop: CATSRWQGPADSYEQYF. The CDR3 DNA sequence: TGTGCCACCAGCAGATGGCAGGGGCCGGCAGACTCCTACGAGCAGTACTTC.